The 30 T cell receptor beta chains below come from one sample, sequenced in a study of blood T cell repertoires in COVID-19. Profiling relied on immunoSEQ multiplex PCR, and the TCRdb table lists in-frame clones only, not all of them. The table has about 190,000 clones, approximately 90% seen once; the top ten hold approximately 2.1%. Sequencing used peripheral blood. The source of these receptors is a man between 65 and 85 years old with active or convalescent COVID-19.

This chain connects TRBV12-3 or TRBV12-4 to TRBJ1-5; D call uncertain. The V end lost 6 bases, the J end lost 5 bases, and 11 bases lay between the germline ends. The CDR3 totals 13 residues. Written as DNA, the CDR3 is TGTGCCAGCAGCCTAACCCGGGATCAGCCCCAGCATTTT. It codes for CASSLTRDQPQHF.

The chain links TRBV6-2 or TRBV6-3 to TRBJ2-1; the match to TRBD2 covers 7 bases. The J segment lost 6 bases and the V segment lost 2 bases, leaving 7 bases of the junction unmatched. CDR3 length: 15 amino acids. Germline values: CDR1 MNHEY, CDR2 SVGEGT. Written as DNA, the CDR3 is TGTGCCAGCAGTTACGGGCGGCTAGCGGTCAATGAGCAGTTCTTC. Its protein is CASSYGRLAVNEQFF.

The J gene is TRBJ1-6, the V gene TRBV5-6, with 7 bases lining up with TRBD1. The ends lost 4 bases at V and 6 bases at J; junction bases unmatched: 4. Germline CDR1 and CDR2: SGHDT and YYEEEE. The CDR3 is 14 residues long. Here the CDR3 DNA reads TGTGCCAGCAGCACGGACAGGAGTAATTCACCCCTCCACTTT. Residues: CASSTDRSNSPLHF.

This clone has just one count. The rearrangement uses TRBV9 and TRBJ1-1; D is unclear. The CDR3 consists of 15 residues. V was cut by 1 base and J by 5 bases, with 15 bases left in between. Germline assignment: CDR1 SGDLS and CDR2 YYNGEE. CDR3 sequence: CASSVRDTHRTEAFF. As DNA, the CDR3 is TGTGCCAGCAGCGTAAGAGACACTCATAGGACTGAAGCTTTCTTT.

V is TRBV6-2 or TRBV6-3 and J is TRBJ1-1, with 9 bases identical to TRBD1. Germline V lookup: CDR1 MNHEY, CDR2 SVGEGT. J was trimmed by 6 bases and V by 2 bases; bases with no gene match: 7. The CDR3 covers 15 residues. CDR3 region: CASSYAPTGGAEAFF. The CDR3 DNA sequence: TGTGCCAGCAGTTACGCCCCGACAGGGGGAGCTGAAGCTTTCTTT.

Turning to this clone: This sample also contains other DNA sequences that code for the same CDR3. This rearrangement joins TRBV11-2 to TRBJ1-3; D gene unclear. The V gene's germline CDR1 is SGHAT and CDR2 FQNNGV. The CDR3 length is 13 residues. V was trimmed by 5 bases and J by 4 bases, leaving 9 bases between them. The CDR3 loop reads CASSPSGGNTIYF. The CDR3 nucleotides are TGTGCCAGCAGCCCCTCGGGAGGAAACACCATATATTTT.

The rearrangement uses TRBV7-2 and TRBJ1-6, with D uncertain. The CDR3 extends over 19 amino acids. Germline V CDR1 and CDR2: SGHTA, FQGNSA. Trimming left V 4 bases short and J 0 bases short, with 19 bases between. CDR3 DNA sequence: TGTGCCAGCAGCTCACCGTTTGGAGGGAGATCCTCCTATAATTCACCCCTCCACTTT. It codes for CASSSPFGGRSSYNSPLHF.

This chain joins TRBV27 and TRBJ1-5; unclear D gene. Germline loops: CDR1 MNHEY, CDR2 SMNVEV (reference sequence). Trimming took off 5 bases at V and 1 base at J, with 15 bases between the two ends. This CDR3 has 16 amino acids. The CDR3 DNA reads TGTGCCAGCAGTCCCTCTGTGGGCGAGAGCAATCAGCCCCAGCATTTT. Encoded protein: CASSPSVGESNQPQHF.

The chain carries TRBV7-9 and TRBJ2-5; 10 bases are shared with TRBD1. V dropped 3 bases and J dropped 4; count of bases not matched to a gene: 11. Germline V lookup: CDR1 SEHNR, CDR2 FQNEAQ (reference sequence). The CDR3 spans 17 residues. CDR3 nucleotides: TGTGCCAGCAGCTTTGACAGGGGGCTTGCGACTGTAGAGACCCAGTACTTC. Protein: CASSFDRGLATVETQYF.

J is TRBJ2-3 and V is TRBV6-2 or TRBV6-3; no reliable D call. V lost 5 bases to trimming and J lost 6 bases, with 9 bases between them. Per germline, CDR1 MNHEY and CDR2 SVGEGT. The CDR3 loop spans 12 amino acids. The CDR3 DNA reads as TGTGCCAGCAGTGGAGAGGTGGATACGCAGTATTTT. Amino acids: CASSGEVDTQYF.

The chain recombines TRBV28 with TRBJ2-7; 8 nucleotides align to TRBD1. Germline assignment: CDR1 MDHEN and CDR2 SYDVKM. Trimming took 3 bases from V and 6 from J; bases not matched to a gene: 4. The CDR3 extends over 13 amino acids. The CDR3 region is CASSLPQGAEQYF. The CDR3 DNA sequence: TGTGCCAGCAGTTTGCCCCAGGGGGCCGAGCAGTACTTC.

This clone was found once. V and J are TRBV28 and TRBJ2-3, with D perhaps TRBD1 (6 bases). The CDR3 spans 17 residues. Trimming removed 6 bases at V and 5 bases at J, with 24 bases between. Per the germline V gene, CDR1 is MDHEN and CDR2 is SYDVKM. CDR3 sequence reads: CASRSSGWDKWQDTQYF. In DNA, the CDR3 is TGTGCCAGCAGATCCTCGGGCTGGGACAAATGGCAAGATACGCAGTATTTT. The variable domain in full, with the rest retrieved from reference TRBV28 and TRBJ2-3, is DVKVTQSSRYLVKRTGEKVFLECVQDMDHENMFWYRQDPGLGLRLIYFSYDVKMKEKGDIPEGYSVSREKKERFSLILESASTNQTSMYLCASRSSGWDKWQDTQYFGPGTRLTVL.

The rearrangement uses TRBV23-1 and TRBJ1-2; D not certain. TRBV23-1 is an ORF for which the function is uncertain. The V end was cut by 6 bases, the J end by 11 bases, with 19 bases between. This CDR3 comprises 13 residues. CDR3 residues: CASRARCTAEYTF. CDR3 DNA: TGCGCCAGCAGAGCAAGATGTACAGCAGAATACACCTTC.

This clone was detected a few times. The chain uses TRBV28 and TRBJ1-1, with D perhaps TRBD1 (6 bases). CDR3 length equals 13 residues. Deletions cut 7 bases from V and 1 base from J, with 10 bases between. CDR1 and CDR2 (germline): MDHEN, SYDVKM. The CDR3 DNA follows: TGTGCCAGCAAAAGGGGGGGGAACACTGAAGCTTTCTTT. Translating gives CASKRGGNTEAFF.

A few counts support this clone. V and J are TRBV9 and TRBJ2-1; 7 positions agree with TRBD1. CDR3 length equals 13 residues. Germline V CDR1 and CDR2: SGDLS, YYNGEE. V dropped 4 bases and J dropped 8; count of bases not matched to a gene: 6. The chain's CDR3 is CASSFRQGHEQFF. Here the CDR3 DNA reads TGTGCCAGCAGCTTTCGACAGGGCCATGAGCAGTTCTTC.

This rearrangement joins TRBV5-1 to TRBJ2-1, with 11 bases matching TRBD1. Germline V gene lookup returns CDR1 SGHRS and CDR2 YFSETQ. V dropped 4 bases and J dropped 6; count of bases not matched to a gene: 9. The CDR3 sequence is 16 residues long. The CDR3 is CASSIAGTGGFNEQFF. CDR3 coding DNA: TGCGCCAGCAGCATCGCCGGGACAGGGGGTTTCAATGAGCAGTTCTTC.

The CDR3, as DNA: TGTGCCAGCAGTTACCTGGGACAGGGAGTTCTCGAGCAGTACTTC. Amino acid sequence: CASSYLGQGVLEQYF. The J gene is TRBJ2-7, the V gene TRBV6-2 or TRBV6-3, with TRBD1 matching 9 bases. CDR1 is MNHEY, CDR2 SVGEGT, per germline. Trimming cost V 2 bases and J 6 bases; bases outside gene matches: 8. The CDR3 is 15 amino acids.

This clone appeared a few times. The V gene is TRBV7-8, the J gene TRBJ1-3; possible D gene TRBD1, 6 bases. V was trimmed by 5 bases and J by 8 bases, leaving 16 bases between them. Germline V gene lookup returns CDR1 SGHVS and CDR2 FQNEAQ. CDR3 length: 14 amino acids. The CDR3 loop reads CASSQGHDLYTIYF. CDR3 bases: TGTGCCAGCAGCCAGGGACACGACCTTTACACCATATATTTT.

The J gene is TRBJ2-7, the V gene TRBV15; the match to TRBD2 covers 8 bases. Germline trimming cut 5 bases from V and 7 bases from J; bases unmatched to any gene: 10. Germline V gene data show CDR1 as LNHNV and CDR2 as YYDKDF (reference sequence). The CDR3 has 14 residues. The CDR3 sequence is CATSGGLAVGEQYF. In DNA, the CDR3 is TGTGCCACCAGCGGTGGACTAGCAGTCGGAGAGCAGTACTTC.

The chain uses TRBV21-1 and TRBJ2-3; the table's TRBD2 call for D was not verified on the DNA. TRBV21-1 is a pseudogene locus. This CDR3 has 16 residues. DNA of the CDR3: TGTGCCAGCAGCAAAGGGAGAAGTAAGGGCACAGATACGCAGTATTTT. Translation gives CASSKGRSKGTDTQYF.

This rearrangement joins TRBV15 to TRBJ2-5, with D possibly being TRBD2 (6 bases). Deletions cut 4 bases from V and 4 bases from J, with 7 bases between. The CDR3 has 12 amino acids. Germline lookup yields CDR1 LNHNV and CDR2 YYDKDF (reference sequence). The CDR3 DNA follows: TGTGCCACCAGCATGGAGGGAGAGACCCAGTACTTC. Protein: CATSMEGETQYF. Looking up the rest from reference TRBV15 and TRBJ2-5 gives the full variable domain: DAMVIQNPRYQVTQFGKPVTLSCSQTLNHNVMYWYQQKSSQAPKLLFHYYDKDFNNEADTPDNFQSRRPNTSFCFLDIRSPGLGDTAMYLCATSMEGETQYFGPGTRLLVL.

This sequence joins TRBV7-2 and TRBJ2-5; 11 bases match TRBD2. The length of the CDR3 is 17 residues. The germline V gene encodes CDR1 SGHTA and CDR2 FQGNSA. V dropped 5 bases and J dropped 1; count of bases not matched to a gene: 9. Here the CDR3 reads CASSPRWTSGSQETQYF. For the CDR3, the DNA is TGTGCCAGCAGCCCCCGATGGACTAGCGGGTCCCAAGAGACCCAGTACTTC.

This chain uses TRBV18 with TRBJ2-7; D perhaps matches TRBD2 (6 bases). Germline CDR1 is KGHSH and CDR2 is LQKENI. Trimming took 0 bases from V and 4 from J, leaving 7 bases between them. The CDR3 has 13 residues. CDR3 nucleotides: TGTGCCAGCTCACCACCGGGGGGTTACGAGCAGTACTTC. Protein: CASSPPGGYEQYF.

V is TRBV6-2 or TRBV6-3 and J is TRBJ2-3; a possible D gene is TRBD1 (5 bases). The V end lost 2 bases, the J end lost 3 bases, and 6 bases lay between the germline ends. This CDR3 is built from 13 residues. From germline, CDR1 is MNHEY and CDR2 SVGEGT. The chain's CDR3 is CASSYQGTDTQYF. Here the CDR3 DNA reads TGTGCCAGCAGTTACCAGGGAACAGATACGCAGTATTTT.

V is TRBV4-1 and J is TRBJ2-7, with TRBD1 identical over 7 bases. Trimming took 0 bases from V and 0 from J; bases not matched to a gene: 11. The germline V gene encodes CDR1 MGHRA and CDR2 YSYEKL. CDR3 length: 18 amino acids. DNA for the CDR3: TGCGCCAGCAGCCAAGATCTAACAAGACAGGGAGTCTCCTACGAGCAGTACTTC. It codes for CASSQDLTRQGVSYEQYF.

The V call is TRBV9, the J call TRBJ1-2; TRBD1 is a possible D gene (5 bases). CDR1 is SGDLS and CDR2 is YYNGEE in the germline V gene. The CDR3 contains 16 residues. V shed 0 bases and J shed 5 bases, with 17 bases lying between them. The CDR3 nucleotides are TGTGCCAGCAGCGTAGAGGCAGGGCGAACTCCTTATGGCTACACCTTC. Its protein product is CASSVEAGRTPYGYTF.

The genes are TRBV19 and TRBJ2-1; TRBD1 agrees at 8 bases. Trimming at V came to 10 bases and at J to 9 bases, leaving 8 bases not matched to a gene. The CDR3 length is 12 residues. Germline values: CDR1 LNHDA, CDR2 SQIVND (reference sequence). CDR3 in DNA: TGTGCCACCAGGGACAGGTGGAGTGAGCAGTTCTTC. The encoded protein is CATRDRWSEQFF.

This sequence joins TRBV9 and TRBJ1-3; D is ambiguous. The CDR3 contains 15 residues. From germline, CDR1 is SGDLS and CDR2 YYNGEE. Trimming pared 2 bases from V and 2 bases from J, leaving 11 bases between. In nucleotides, the CDR3 is TGTGCCAGCAGCGTGGGCGGGGTCCCTGGAAACACCATATATTTT. Residues: CASSVGGVPGNTIYF.

The J gene is TRBJ2-2, the V gene TRBV9; 8 bases align to TRBD1. V gave up 4 bases and J gave up 4 bases; unmatched junction bases: 9. This CDR3 has 16 amino acids. Germline CDR1 reads SGDLS; CDR2 reads YYNGEE. CDR3 DNA sequence: TGTGCCAGCAGCTATTGGACAGGGACGGGCACCGGGGAGCTGTTTTTT. Translated, it gives CASSYWTGTGTGELFF.

V and J are TRBV7-8 and TRBJ2-7, with D possibly TRBD1 on 6 matching bases. Trimming took off 1 base at V and 12 bases at J, with 16 bases between the two ends. The CDR3 runs 13 residues. CDR1 and CDR2 from the germline V gene are SGHVS and FQNEAQ. The CDR3 here is CASSLVDRQARYF. CDR3 coding DNA: TGTGCCAGCAGCTTAGTCGATCGACAGGCTAGGTACTTC. The complete variable domain, with remaining parts taken from reference TRBV7-8 and TRBJ2-7, reads GAGVSQSPRYKVAKRGQDVALRCDPISGHVSLFWYQQALGQGPEFLTYFQNEAQLDKSGLPSDRFFAERPEGSVSTLKIQRTQQEDSAVYLCASSLVDRQARYFGPGTRLTVT.